A selection of T cell receptor beta chains follows, all from one sample in a study. From the 5' RACE reads, TCRdb called clonotypes with MiXCR, one entry per CDR3 protein. The data contain about 46,000 distinct CDR3 sequences, more than 25% of them singletons. The specimen was naive CD4+ T cells sorted from blood. Receptors originate from a female donor with breast cancer. CDR3s include the opening cysteine and the closing phenylalanine or tryptophan. The D gene is left open where the match is weak. Size is stated for part of the rows, as once, few or many counts, or as a class when the clone is expanded.

D	V	J	length	size	CDR3	DNA
TRBD2	TRBV20-1	TRBJ2-5	14	medium-sized	CSAIIAGRQETQYF	TGCAGTGCTATTATAGCGGGCAGGCAAGAGACCCAGTACTTC
TRBD1	TRBV20-1	TRBJ1-2	16	.	CSARGQGAVANYGYTF	TGCAGCGCTAGAGGACAGGGGGCTGTAGCTAACTATGGCTACACCTTC
.	TRBV30	TRBJ1-5	13	.	CAWTEYSNQPQHF	TGTGCCTGGACGGAATATAGCAATCAGCCCCAGCATTTT
.	TRBV3-1	TRBJ2-7	13	.	CASSQPPFGALHF	TGTGCCAGCAGCCAACCCCCGTTTGGGGCCCTCCACTTC
TRBD1	TRBV4-1	TRBJ1-2	16	few	CASSYSGTGSPYGYTF	TGCGCCAGCAGCTATTCCGGGACAGGTTCTCCTTATGGCTACACCTTC
TRBD2	TRBV6-5	TRBJ2-5	15	.	CASRGTSGGRETQYF	TGTGCCAGCAGGGGGACTAGCGGGGGACGAGAGACCCAGTACTTC
.	TRBV7-2	TRBJ2-5	15	.	CASSGQTVPMETQYF	TGTGCCAGCAGCGGCCAAACAGTCCCTATGGAGACCCAGTACTTC
.	TRBV5-6	TRBJ1-5	14	.	CASTLRASNQPQHF	TGTGCCAGCACCCTACGGGCAAGCAATCAGCCCCAGCATTTT
.	TRBV27	TRBJ2-7	13	.	CASSYDMDHGQYF	TGTGCCAGCAGTTACGACATGGACCACGGGCAGTACTTC
.	TRBV12-3/TRBV12-4	TRBJ1-4	13	few	CASSVEGSEKLFF	TGTGCCAGCAGCGTCGAGGGGTCGGAGAAACTGTTTTTT
.	TRBV7-3	TRBJ2-3	14	many	CASSPVTASDTQYF	TGTGCCAGCAGCCCTGTTACAGCGTCGGATACGCAGTATTTT
TRBD2	TRBV24-1	TRBJ2-1	14	.	CATSEFGGLDEQFF	TGTGCCACCAGTGAGTTCGGGGGGTTGGATGAGCAGTTCTTC
.	TRBV6-6	TRBJ2-2	13	few	CASSYVWSGELFF	TGTGCCAGCAGTTACGTTTGGAGCGGGGAGCTGTTTTTT
.	TRBV10-3	TRBJ1-2	12	few	CAISDHNYGYTF	TGTGCCATCAGTGACCATAACTATGGCTACACCTTC
.	TRBV4-1	TRBJ1-3	12	.	CASSRGGNTIYF	TGCGCCAGCAGCCGTGGTGGAAACACCATATATTTT
TRBD1	TRBV5-1	TRBJ2-7	15	few	CASSTGTGGPNEQYF	TGCGCCAGCAGCACGGGGACAGGGGGCCCGAACGAGCAGTACTTC
.	TRBV7-3	TRBJ2-3	15	.	CAGSPEAGGTDTQYF	TGTGCCGGCAGCCCTGAAGCCGGGGGCACAGATACGCAGTATTTT
TRBD2	TRBV6-5	TRBJ2-5	14	.	CASRRGGAGETQYF	TGTGCCAGCCGTCGCGGGGGGGCCGGAGAGACCCAGTACTTC
.	TRBV4-1	TRBJ1-6	15	once	CAGSQAQENNSPLHF	TGCGCCGGCAGCCAAGCTCAGGAAAATAATTCACCCCTCCACTTT
.	TRBV7-2	TRBJ2-5	15	few	CASSLEGSRQETQYF	TGTGCCAGCAGCTTAGAAGGGAGCCGCCAAGAGACCCAGTACTTC